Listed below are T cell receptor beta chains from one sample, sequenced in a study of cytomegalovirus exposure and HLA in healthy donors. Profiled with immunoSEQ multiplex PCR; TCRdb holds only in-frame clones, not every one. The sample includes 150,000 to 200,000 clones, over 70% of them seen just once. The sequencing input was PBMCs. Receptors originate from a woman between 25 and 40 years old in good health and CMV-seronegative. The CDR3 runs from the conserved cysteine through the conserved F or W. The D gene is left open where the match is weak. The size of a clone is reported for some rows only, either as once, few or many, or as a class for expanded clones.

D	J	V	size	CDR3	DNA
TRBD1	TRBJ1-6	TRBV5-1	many	CASSSTGERSPLHF	TGCGCCAGCAGCTCGACAGGGGAACGCTCACCCCTCCACTTT
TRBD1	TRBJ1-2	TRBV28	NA	CASSPSDRALYGYTF	TGTGCCAGCAGCCCCTCGGACAGGGCCCTCTATGGCTACACCTTC
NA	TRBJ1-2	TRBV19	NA	CASSIGQQFYGYTF	TGTGCCAGTAGTATAGGACAGCAATTTTATGGCTACACCTTC
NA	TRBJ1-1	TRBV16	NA	CASSQLGQTEAFF	TGTGCCAGCAGCCAACTGGGGCAGACTGAAGCTTTCTTT
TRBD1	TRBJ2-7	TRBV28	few	CASSSGQVKMEQYF	TGTGCCAGCAGTTCCGGACAGGTGAAGATGGAGCAGTACTTC
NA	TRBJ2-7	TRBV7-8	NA	CACSERPAYEQYF	TGTGCTTGCAGCGAGAGGCCGGCATACGAGCAGTACTTC
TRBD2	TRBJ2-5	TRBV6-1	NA	CASSEPGGALETQYF	TGTGCCAGCAGTGAACCCGGGGGGGCCTTAGAGACCCAGTACTTC
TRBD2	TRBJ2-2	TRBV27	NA	CASSLLAGGVNTGELFF	TGTGCCAGCAGTTTATTAGCGGGGGGCGTAAACACCGGGGAGCTGTTTTTT
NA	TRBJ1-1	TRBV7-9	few	CASSFSGGPEAFF	TGTGCCAGCAGCTTTTCGGGGGGCCCTGAAGCTTTCTTT
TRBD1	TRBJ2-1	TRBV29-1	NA	CSARDRGKYNEQFF	TGCAGCGCCCGGGACAGGGGGAAATACAATGAGCAGTTCTTC
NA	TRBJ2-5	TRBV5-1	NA	CASSLARAETQYF	TGCGCCAGCAGCTTGGCGCGAGCAGAGACCCAGTACTTC
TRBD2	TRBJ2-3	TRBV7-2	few	CASSPALAGGLRDTQYF	TGTGCCAGCAGCCCCGCGCTAGCGGGGGGGCTTAGAGATACGCAGTATTTT
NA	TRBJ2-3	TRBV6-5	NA	CASSLGTLFPQYF	TGTGCCAGCAGTCTCGGGACTCTCTTCCCGCAGTATTTT
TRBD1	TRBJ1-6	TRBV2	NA	CASIFRDRGRSPLHF	TGTGCCAGCATCTTCCGGGACAGGGGGCGTTCACCCCTCCACTTT
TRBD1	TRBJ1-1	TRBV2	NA	CASTTGDTEAFF	TGTGCCAGCACCACAGGGGATACTGAAGCTTTCTTT
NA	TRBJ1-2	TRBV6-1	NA	CASAREGANYGYTF	TGTGCCAGCGCCCGGGAGGGTGCTAACTATGGCTACACCTTC
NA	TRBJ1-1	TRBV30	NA	CAWTGPRVTEAFF	TGTGCCTGGACCGGACCGCGGGTGACTGAAGCTTTCTTT
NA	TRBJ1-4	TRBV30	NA	CAWSRRGIGTNEKLFF	TGTGCCTGGAGTCGGAGAGGGATTGGGACTAATGAAAAACTGTTTTTT
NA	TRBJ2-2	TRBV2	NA	CASNRELTGELFF	TGTGCCAGCAATCGTGAACTCACCGGGGAGCTGTTTTTT
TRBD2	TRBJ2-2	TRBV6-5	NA	CASSYRLAGFPGELFF	TGTGCCAGCAGTTACCGACTAGCGGGTTTCCCCGGGGAGCTGTTTTTT
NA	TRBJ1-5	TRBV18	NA	CASSRGQGVGQPQHF	TGTGCCAGCTCGCGGGGGCAGGGTGTAGGTCAGCCCCAGCATTTT
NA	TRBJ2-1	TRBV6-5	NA	CASSYTDKNNEQFF	TGTGCCAGCAGTTATACCGACAAAAACAATGAGCAGTTCTTC
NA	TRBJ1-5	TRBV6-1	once	CASSVDRGNQPQHF	TGTGCCAGCAGTGTTGACAGAGGCAATCAGCCCCAGCATTTT
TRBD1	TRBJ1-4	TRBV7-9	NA	CASSLTATGGPNEKLFF	TGTGCCAGCAGCTTAACGGCGACAGGGGGGCCTAATGAAAAACTGTTTTTT
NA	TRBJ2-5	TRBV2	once	CASSAGEQETQYF	TGTGCCAGCAGTGCAGGGGAACAAGAGACCCAGTACTTC
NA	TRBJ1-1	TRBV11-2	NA	CASSLERSWSEAFF	TGTGCCAGCAGCTTAGAGAGGAGTTGGTCTGAAGCTTTCTTT
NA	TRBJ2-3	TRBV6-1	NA	CASTVSLRDTQYF	TGTGCCAGCACTGTCTCCCTGCGGGATACGCAGTATTTT
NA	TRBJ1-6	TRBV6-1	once	CASSEFVRQAADSPLHF	TGTGCCAGCAGTGAATTCGTCAGACAGGCCGCCGATTCACCCCTCCACTTT
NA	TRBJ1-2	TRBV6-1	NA	CASKSGDGYTF	TGTGCCAGCAAGTCAGGGGATGGCTACACCTTC
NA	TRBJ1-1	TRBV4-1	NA	CASSRGNTEAFF	TGCGCCAGCTCAAGGGGGAACACTGAAGCTTTCTTT
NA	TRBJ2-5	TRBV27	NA	CASSLQDGTQYF	TGTGCCAGCAGTTTGCAGGATGGGACCCAGTACTTC
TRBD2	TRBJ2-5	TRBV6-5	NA	CASSPGGWETQYF	TGTGCCAGCAGCCCGGGGGGGTGGGAGACCCAGTACTTC
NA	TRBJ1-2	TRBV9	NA	CASSLTQGNEHYGYTF	TGTGCCAGCAGCTTAACTCAGGGTAATGAGCACTATGGCTACACCTTC
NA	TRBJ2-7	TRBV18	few	CASSPFRGEQYF	TGTGCCAGCTCACCATTCCGCGGCGAGCAGTACTTC
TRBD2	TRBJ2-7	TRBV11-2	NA	CASSLASGDSYEQYF	TGTGCCAGCAGCTTAGCTAGCGGGGACTCCTACGAGCAGTACTTC
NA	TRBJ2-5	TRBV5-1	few	CASSLAADRGKTQYF	TGCGCCAGCAGCTTGGCCGCGGACAGAGGAAAGACCCAGTACTTC
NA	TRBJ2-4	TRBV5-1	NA	CASSSGVGPKNIQYF	TGCGCCAGCAGCTCAGGGGTCGGGCCCAAAAACATTCAGTACTTC
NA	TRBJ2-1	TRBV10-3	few	CATRPGSRGSYNEQFF	TGTGCCACTCGCCCGGGGAGCCGGGGCTCCTACAATGAGCAGTTCTTC
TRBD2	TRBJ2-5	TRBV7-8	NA	CASSLSSGGHPGTQYF	TGTGCCAGCAGCTTAAGTAGCGGGGGCCATCCAGGGACCCAGTACTTC
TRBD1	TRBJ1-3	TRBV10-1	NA	CASKCPGTGLQGNTIYF	TGCGCCAGCAAATGTCCCGGGACAGGTCTCCAAGGGAACACCATATATTTT
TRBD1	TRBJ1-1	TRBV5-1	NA	CASSLAPRTGGAVRTEAFF	TGCGCCAGCAGCTTGGCCCCCCGGACAGGGGGCGCGGTTAGGACTGAAGCTTTCTTT
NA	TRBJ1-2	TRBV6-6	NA	CAVRGNYGYTF	TGTGCCGTGAGGGGGAACTATGGCTACACCTTC
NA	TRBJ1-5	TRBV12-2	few	CASRSLGNQPQHF	TGTGCAAGTCGCTCACTAGGCAATCAGCCCCAGCATTTT
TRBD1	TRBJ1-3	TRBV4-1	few	CASSRQGLVLSGNTIYF	TGCGCCAGCAGCCGACAGGGGCTAGTGCTTTCTGGAAACACCATATATTTT
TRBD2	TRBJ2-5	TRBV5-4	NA	CASSFRGGQETQYF	TGTGCCAGCAGCTTTCGGGGGGGCCAAGAGACCCAGTACTTC
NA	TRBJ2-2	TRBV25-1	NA	CASKPRAAGELFF	TGTGCCAGCAAGCCCAGGGCGGCCGGGGAGCTGTTTTTT
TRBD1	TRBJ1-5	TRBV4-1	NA	CASSQLDRGNQPQHF	TGCGCCAGCAGCCAGCTCGACAGGGGCAATCAGCCCCAGCATTTT
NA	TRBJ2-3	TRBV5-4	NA	CASSHPTVSDTQYF	TGTGCCAGCAGCCATCCCACAGTTTCAGATACGCAGTATTTT
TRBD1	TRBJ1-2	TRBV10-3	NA	CAISESGTGVGYTF	TGTGCCATCAGTGAGTCAGGGACAGGGGTCGGCTACACCTTC
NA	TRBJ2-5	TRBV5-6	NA	CASSLTVQETQYF	TGTGCCAGCAGCTTGACAGTCCAAGAGACCCAGTACTTC
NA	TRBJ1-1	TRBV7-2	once	CASSLVYGNTEAFF	TGTGCCAGCAGCTTAGTGTACGGGAACACTGAAGCTTTCTTT
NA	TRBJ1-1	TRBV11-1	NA	CASTGGGKTEAFF	TGTGCCAGTACCGGGGGAGGGAAAACTGAAGCTTTCTTT
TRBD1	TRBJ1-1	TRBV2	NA	CASSDRPGTGTEAFF	TGTGCCAGCAGTGACCGTCCAGGGACAGGGACCGAAGCTTTCTTT